Below are 23 T cell receptor beta chains sequenced from a single sample in a study of OX40 agonist ivuxolimab in advanced cancers. The data were produced by immunoSEQ multiplex PCR, yet TCRdb's version contains in-frame clones alone and is incomplete. Of approximately 88,000 clones in the sample, over 75% were seen once. Sequences were derived from CD4+ or CD8+ T cells sorted from blood, sampled in a trial of the OX40 agonist ivuxolimab. The receptor set was obtained from an adult with an advanced solid tumor such as melanoma, head and neck, liver or kidney cancer.

The chain recombines TRBV6-1 with TRBJ1-5; a possible D gene is TRBD1 (5 bases). Germline lookup yields CDR1 MNHNS and CDR2 SASEGT. V was pared by 8 bases and J by 2 bases, with 16 bases between. The CDR3 length is 15 residues. CDR3 region: CASFYGANGNQPQHF. The CDR3 DNA reads as TGTGCCAGCTTCTATGGGGCAAACGGCAATCAGCCCCAGCATTTT.

The V and J genes are TRBV5-4 and TRBJ1-6, with D maybe TRBD1 (5 bases). The CDR3 contains 16 residues. The germline V and J ends were trimmed by 0 bases and 7 bases, with 14 bases remaining between them. CDR1 SGHNT and CDR2 YYREEE come from the germline V gene (reference sequence). CDR3 bases: TGTGCCAGCAGCTTGGGAGGTACGGGGGGAAATTCACCCCTCCACTTT. It translates to CASSLGGTGGNSPLHF.

The rearrangement uses TRBV4-3 and TRBJ2-2; 9 nucleotides align to TRBD1. The germline V gene encodes CDR1 LGHNA and CDR2 YSLEER. CDR3 length equals 16 residues. Trimming removed 4 bases from V and 6 bases from J; junction bases left unmatched: 9. The CDR3 bases are TGCGCCAGCAGCCGCTGGACAGGGGTAAGGTCCGGGGAGCTGTTTTTT. Protein product: CASSRWTGVRSGELFF.

The genes are TRBV14 and TRBJ2-1; no definite D call. Trimming stripped 2 bases from V and 4 bases from J, with 6 bases between. Germline V gene lookup returns CDR1 SGHDN and CDR2 FVKESK. The CDR3 has 13 amino acids. Here the CDR3 reads CASSQTLYNEQFF. CDR3 bases: TGTGCCAGCAGCCAAACCCTTTACAATGAGCAGTTCTTC.

This chain connects TRBV7-9 to TRBJ2-7; the match to TRBD1 covers 11 bases. This CDR3 comprises 15 residues. The junction had 6 bases not matched to a gene; V was cut back by 3 bases and J by 5 bases. Germline assignment: CDR1 SEHNR and CDR2 FQNEAQ (reference sequence). The CDR3 is CASSFYGTGGNEQYF. The CDR3 nucleotides are TGTGCCAGCAGCTTCTATGGGACAGGGGGTAACGAGCAGTACTTC.

This clone has a handful of counts. The V gene is TRBV10-2, the J gene TRBJ2-5; TRBD2 aligns across 7 bases. Losses at the gene ends were 2 bases for V and 7 bases for J; bases not matched to a gene: 4. CDR1 is WSHSY and CDR2 is SAAADI in the germline V gene. The CDR3 is 13 amino acids. In DNA form, the CDR3 reads TGCGCCAGCAGTGAGGGGGGGAGGGGGACCCAGTACTTC. Translated: CASSEGGRGTQYF.

The rearrangement joins TRBV15 to TRBJ2-5; D remains unclear. This CDR3 has 16 amino acids. Between the trimmed V and J ends, which lost 0 bases and 2 bases, there was a span of 13 bases. Germline values: CDR1 LNHNV, CDR2 YYDKDF (reference sequence). CDR3 sequence reads: CATSRDGAGPQETQYF. DNA for the CDR3: TGTGCCACCAGCAGAGATGGTGCAGGTCCGCAAGAGACCCAGTACTTC.

J is TRBJ2-3 and V is TRBV29-1; maybe TRBD2 (6 bases). The CDR3 runs 12 residues. Germline loops: CDR1 SQVTM, CDR2 ANQGSEA. Trimming left V 0 bases short and J 5 bases short, with 6 bases between. CDR3 coding DNA: TGCAGCGTTGAAGAGGGGGGAGATACGCAGTATTTT. Its protein is CSVEEGGDTQYF.

This clone was observed a few times. The V and J genes are TRBV28 and TRBJ2-7, with D possibly being TRBD1 (6 bases). Germline-derived CDR1 and CDR2 are MDHEN and SYDVKM. With 8 bases removed from V and 7 bases from J, the gap between germline ends came to 18 bases. The CDR3 length is 13 residues. The CDR3 sequence: CASAQGVLLEQYF. The DNA of the CDR3 is TGTGCCAGCGCACAGGGAGTGCTGTTGGAGCAGTACTTC.

V is TRBV29-1 and J is TRBJ1-2, with D possibly being TRBD1 (6 bases). With 0 bases removed from V and 8 bases from J, the gap between germline ends came to 25 bases. The CDR3 is 17 residues long. Per the germline V gene, CDR1 is SQVTM and CDR2 is ANQGSEA. CDR3: CSVEDEWGGAPMGGYTF. DNA for the CDR3: TGCAGCGTTGAAGATGAATGGGGGGGCGCCCCTATGGGAGGCTACACCTTC.

This sequence joins TRBV6-1 and TRBJ2-5, with 8 bases identical to TRBD2. Germline CDR1 and CDR2: MNHNS and SASEGT. After removal of 6 bases from V and 2 bases from J, the junction contained 5 bases not matched to a gene. CDR3 length equals 14 residues. CDR3 in amino acids: CASRRGASQETQYF. CDR3 in DNA: TGTGCCAGCAGGCGGGGGGCCAGTCAAGAGACCCAGTACTTC.

The chain links TRBV27 to TRBJ1-1; D is unclear. Germline V gives CDR1 MNHEY, CDR2 SMNVEV (reference sequence). V was cut by 6 bases and J by 0 bases, with 11 bases left in between. This CDR3 spans 14 amino acids. CDR3 loop: CASRRKPLNTEAFF. CDR3 sequence (DNA): TGTGCCAGCAGACGAAAACCCTTGAACACTGAAGCTTTCTTT.

The rearrangement links TRBV5-1 to TRBJ2-3; 8 positions match TRBD2. The CDR3 extends over 16 amino acids. V dropped 4 bases and J dropped 2; count of bases not matched to a gene: 9. CDR1 is SGHRS and CDR2 is YFSETQ in the germline V gene. The CDR3 DNA reads TGCGCCAGCAGCCGAGGTGAACTAGCGGTCACAGATACGCAGTATTTT. Translation: CASSRGELAVTDTQYF.

The chain is built from TRBV4-1 and TRBJ2-1; TRBD2 might be the D (5 bases). The CDR3 has 17 residues. Trimming shortened V by 0 bases and J by 6 bases, and 18 bases separated the two germline ends. The germline CDR1 and CDR2 sequences are MGHRA and YSYEKL. The CDR3 DNA follows: TGCGCCAGCAGCCAAGAGCAGGCGGGCGCGTTGAGCAATGAGCAGTTCTTC. The encoded protein is CASSQEQAGALSNEQFF.

This sequence joins TRBV5-4 and TRBJ1-5; a weak D match, TRBD1 (6 bases). Trimming took off 4 bases at V and 0 bases at J, with 14 bases between the two ends. This CDR3 contains 16 residues. CDR1 and CDR2 (germline): SGHNT, YYREEE (reference sequence). CDR3 DNA sequence: TGTGCCAGCAGCGGGGGGCCCGCGGGTAGCAATCAGCCCCAGCATTTT. Its protein is CASSGGPAGSNQPQHF.

Note on this clone: At one of its ends the junction is not consistent with the germline gene, which may arise from a read error. This sequence joins TRBV13 and TRBJ2-4; TRBD2 is a possible D gene (5 bases). The CDR3 is 17 residues long. Germline assignment: CDR1 PRHDT and CDR2 FYEKMQ (reference sequence). Here the CDR3 reads CASSLGGVLLAKNIQYF. The CDR3 region has the DNA TGTGCCAGCAGCCTAGGAGGCGTACTCCTAGCCAAAAACATTCAGTACTTC.

The chain recombines TRBV9 with TRBJ2-4; TRBD1 matches at 9 bases. Germline CDR1 is SGDLS and CDR2 is YYNGEE. CDR3 length: 17 residues. V lost 4 bases and J lost 1; bases outside the gene matches: 9. The CDR3 bases are TGTGCCAGCAGCCCCAGACAGGGGGTTACCGCCAAAAACATTCAGTACTTC. Translation gives CASSPRQGVTAKNIQYF.

The chain couples TRBV2 to TRBJ2-5, with a possible D match to TRBD2 (7 bases). Germline values: CDR1 SNHLY, CDR2 FYNNEI. The CDR3 runs to 14 residues. V lost 8 bases and J lost 0, with 13 bases in between. Written as DNA, the CDR3 is TGTGCCAGCCAGAGGGGGGGCGACCAAGAGACCCAGTACTTC. As protein: CASQRGGDQETQYF.

The chain carries TRBV5-6 and TRBJ1-2, with D maybe TRBD1 (6 bases). V was cut by 4 bases and J by 3 bases, with 16 bases left in between. This CDR3 has 15 residues. Looked up from germline, CDR1 is SGHDT and CDR2 is YYEEEE. CDR3 nucleotide sequence: TGTGCCAGCAGCCCCCGGACAGTTATTCACTATGGCTACACCTTC. The encoded protein is CASSPRTVIHYGYTF.

CDR3 DNA: TGTGCCTGGAGATCGGGGAGGGAGACCCAGTACTTC. Translated, it gives CAWRSGRETQYF. The J gene is TRBJ2-5, the V gene TRBV30, with a tentative D call TRBD2 (6 bases). The length of the CDR3 is 12 residues. With 3 bases removed from V and 5 bases from J, the gap between germline ends came to 10 bases. Germline lookup yields CDR1 GTSNPN and CDR2 SVGIG (reference sequence).

The table lists this clone with a count of one. The J gene is TRBJ2-7, the V gene TRBV5-1, with D possibly called TRBD1 or TRBD2 (5 bases each). Germline values: CDR1 SGHRS, CDR2 YFSETQ. The CDR3 totals 13 residues. V was clipped by 0 bases and J by 3 bases, with 7 bases between them. CDR3 coding DNA: TGCGCCAGCAGCTTGGGTGGGGGCTACGAGCAGTACTTC. Translating gives CASSLGGGYEQYF.

The J gene is TRBJ1-2, the V gene TRBV19, with TRBD1 matching 7 bases. The CDR3 is 15 residues long. After removal of 5 bases from V and 4 bases from J, the junction contained 10 bases not matched to a gene. CDR1 is LNHDA, CDR2 SQIVND, per germline (reference sequence). In DNA form, the CDR3 reads TGTGCCAGTAGTCTCCTTAGGGGACAGTTCTATGGCTACACCTTC. Translated: CASSLLRGQFYGYTF.

V and J are TRBV7-9 and TRBJ1-2; 8 bases align to TRBD1. J lost 8 bases, V lost 4 bases, and 6 bases had no gene match. The germline CDR1 and CDR2 sequences are SEHNR and FQNEAQ (reference sequence). The CDR3 spans 13 residues. The CDR3 nucleotides read TGTGCCAGCAGCTCACGACAGGGGCACGGCTACACCTTC. Translated, it gives CASSSRQGHGYTF.